This TCR beta chain was profiled in a study of T-cell memory formation after mild COVID-19 (TCRdb year 2021). Study-wide context: Most TCR sequence clusters were specific to one of the two donors. In two donors, T-cell clones that expanded and contracted after mild COVID-19 were followed by sequencing TCRalpha and TCRbeta repertoires longitudinally. Two young, previously healthy adult volunteers, one female and one male, were included in the cohort. What the work shows at the level of the full study, not this receptor alone: Contracting CD4+ clones were found mainly in CM and EM memory subsets, while CD8+ clones were enriched in EMRA. Clones that contracted from day 15 to 85 showed balanced CD4/CD8 phenotypes, whereas a second wave of clones that expanded from day 15 to 37 leaned towards CD4+. Some responding clones were found in pre-infection memory, which suggests that pre-existing cross-reactive memory T cells took part in the SARS-CoV-2 response. SARS-CoV-2 specificity was not confirmed for the second-wave clones peaking on day 37. The study included only a couple of mild cases, and larger cohorts that include severe cases with pre-infection samples were judged to be necessary.

PBMCs were isolated by Ficoll-Paque density gradient centrifugation. The listed sequencing device is Illumina NovaSeq 6000. TCRalpha and TCRbeta cDNA libraries were constructed by 5'RACE with constant-segment primers, with sample barcodes and unique molecular identifiers being introduced. RNA was extracted from every sample with Trizol reagent. The libraries were amplified in two PCR steps, and the second step added a second sample barcode and Illumina TruSeq adapters. Sequencing of libraries was performed on an Illumina NovaSeq with 2 x 150 bp paired-end reads. In the authors' own workflow: With migec v1.2.7, reads were demultiplexed and then collapsed into UMI-guided consensus sequences. Using mixcr v2.1.11, UMI consensuses were aligned to TRA and TRB V and J templates and then assembled into clonotypes. A clonotype was counted as expanded or contracted only when both edgeR and NoisET called the clonotype significant, with the noise models trained on biological replicates. For edgeR calls, a false discovery rate-adjusted p below 0.01 and a log2 fold-change threshold of 1 were applied. PCA with hierarchical clustering of max-normalized trajectories of the 1000 most abundant clonotypes was used as exploratory dynamics analysis. Separately sequenced CD4+ and CD8+ repertoires were used to assign a CD4 or CD8 phenotype to each responding clone. TCRdb passed the public sequencing reads through fastp at Q25 and MiXCR, retaining productive beta sequences. Rows with one shared CDR3 protein collapse into an entry with the most common genes and DNA. TCRdb assigned the V and J calls; the authors' analysis was not used. The sample yields approximately 260,000 distinct CDR3 sequences; about a sixth were counted once. Of the sample, 20% to 25% falls within the top ten clones.

Sequences SGHRS (CDR1) and YFSETQ (CDR2) are obtained from the germline V gene. The CDR3 contains 13 residues, cysteine and phenylalanine counted. Here the CDR3 DNA is all that survives: 39 bases in frame from base 1. V was cut back by 0 bases and J by 3 bases, leaving a gap of 6 bases between them. This clonotype has ten or more counts. No cognate antigen has been identified for it. Base qualities are not recorded, but no much larger clone differs from it by a single base. This receptor was taken from a man in his late teens or twenties who had mild COVID-19 (a few samples of this study predate the infection). The sample titles of this study are shuffled in the database, so cell type and time point are left out; the donor was told from shared clones. The material sequenced was PBMCs or a T cell subset sorted from them (not recorded which). This receptor chain uses TRBV5-1 and TRBJ1-1, with the D gene not confidently named. CDR3 protein: CASSLAQDTEAFF. The nucleotides are TGCGCCAGCAGCTTGGCCCAGGACACTGAAGCTTTCTTT.